The sequence of this T cell receptor (beta chain) was determined in a study of cytomegalovirus exposure and HLA in healthy donors. Overall study: The 500 to 750 first-cohort repertoires and the 95 to 150 validation repertoires shared the same platform, a later analysis reported.

The approximately 130-subject validation cohort, separate from the approximately 670-subject first cohort, included the donors. V shed 2 bases, J shed 4 bases, and the junction held 4 bases outside the gene matches. Germline assignment: CDR1 SGHNT and CDR2 YENEEA. CDR3 length equals 15 residues. Sequencing was performed with immunoSEQ multiplex PCR; in TCRdb, only in-frame clones are kept and a portion is missing. The sample has 65,000 to 90,000 clones, roughly 95% seen once. Study results and caveats: Most observed TCR sequences were rare, whereas some public TCRs were detected in many donors.

Of note for this clone: No antigen is known for it.

The material sequenced was PBMCs. This clonotype was sampled from a man between 18 and 35 years old in good health and CMV-seronegative. This chain connects TRBV11-3 to TRBJ2-7, with 11 bases aligning to TRBD2. CDR3 protein: CASSLTSGGFYEQYF. CDR3 bases: TGTGCCAGCAGCTTAACTAGCGGGGGATTTTACGAGCAGTACTTC.